A single sample is the source of the 31 T cell receptor beta chains below, sequenced in a study of T cells expressing NK-cell markers. TCRdb re-called the 5' RACE reads and shows each CDR3 protein once, DNA omitted. Recorded for this sample: a few hundred thousand distinct CDR3 sequences. Sequenced input: blood T cells: a sorted CD56 or NKG2C T cell subset, CD4+ or CD8+ T cells, or bulk PBMC T cells (not recorded which). All receptors come from a man between 18 and 69 years old in good health.

The CDR3 region is CASSPGLGVFRPSTDTQYF. V and J are TRBV5-1 and TRBJ2-3; absent DNA, TCRdb's TRBD2 call cannot be checked. The germline V gene encodes CDR1 SGHRS and CDR2 YFSETQ. This CDR3 is built from 19 residues.

V and J are TRBV5-1 and TRBJ1-2; TCRdb lists TRBD1, though no DNA is available to test this call. The CDR3 is made up of 16 amino acids. The germline gives CDR1 SGHRS, CDR2 YFSETQ. CDR3 sequence reads: CASSLTSGRGYYGYTF.

The V and J genes are TRBV12-3 or TRBV12-4 and TRBJ1-1; without DNA, the TCRdb call of TRBD1 cannot be checked. The CDR3 runs to 16 residues. CDR3 sequence: CASSLARGYENTEAFF.

J is TRBJ2-7 and V is TRBV20-1; TCRdb names TRBD1, which stays unverified in the absence of DNA. CDR1 DFQATT and CDR2 SNEGSKA come from the germline V gene (reference sequence). This CDR3 contains 11 residues. Here the CDR3 reads CSASITGTQYF.

The rearrangement links TRBV18 to TRBJ2-3; the TCRdb call, TRBD1, lacks DNA for checking. This CDR3 comprises 16 residues. The germline V gene encodes CDR1 KGHSH and CDR2 LQKENI. CDR3 sequence: CASSPSIPGATDTQYF.

The chain joins TRBV29-1 to TRBJ1-1; TCRdb's D call of TRBD1 is untestable without DNA. The CDR3 is 13 residues long. Germline loops: CDR1 SQVTM, CDR2 ANQGSEA. The CDR3 protein is CSLTTRGNTEAFF.

This chain uses TRBV20-1 with TRBJ1-2. The germline V gene has CDR1 DFQATT and CDR2 SNEGSKA (reference sequence). This CDR3 contains 14 residues. CDR3 region: CSARSEGENYGYTF.

The chain links TRBV4-2 to TRBJ2-3; lacking DNA, the TRBD2 call made by TCRdb goes unchecked. The CDR3 has 17 residues. The V gene's germline CDR1 is LGHNA and CDR2 YNFKEQ. This chain's CDR3 is CASSQRTSGGATDTQYF.

The chain combines TRBV30 with TRBJ2-5. The V gene's germline CDR1 is GTSNPN and CDR2 SVGIG (reference sequence). The CDR3 loop spans 14 amino acids. The CDR3 here is CAWSVQGRKETQYF.

J is TRBJ2-3 and V is TRBV5-1; TCRdb gives TRBD1 as the D gene, but with no DNA this cannot be confirmed. Germline-derived CDR1 and CDR2 are SGHRS and YFSETQ. The length of the CDR3 is 15 residues. CDR3 loop: CASSHDGTGVDTQYF.

The chain has TRBV7-3 and TRBJ2-1; TCRdb reports TRBD2, a call that lacks DNA to check it against. CDR1 SGHTA and CDR2 FQGTGA come from the germline V gene. This CDR3 is built from 17 residues. Here the CDR3 reads CASSSRLAGGPGNEQFF.

The chain recombines TRBV7-9 with TRBJ1-5; TCRdb names TRBD1, which stays unverified in the absence of DNA. This CDR3 contains 15 residues. Germline lookup yields CDR1 SEHNR and CDR2 FQNEAQ (reference sequence). The CDR3 region is CASSLGGVGNQPQHF.

The V call is TRBV7-9, the J call TRBJ2-5. The CDR3 runs to 17 residues. CDR1 and CDR2 from the germline V gene are SEHNR and FQNEAQ (reference sequence). The CDR3: CASSLSGRFLNQETQYF.

The chain carries TRBV6-5 and TRBJ2-3. Germline CDR1 reads MNHEY; CDR2 reads SVGAGI. The CDR3 covers 14 residues. Here the CDR3 reads CASSYDHTVDTQYF.

The chain uses TRBV5-5 and TRBJ1-2; TCRdb's D call, TRBD1, is unchecked because there is no DNA. Germline loops: CDR1 SGHKS, CDR2 YYEKEE (reference sequence). The CDR3 is 13 amino acids. CDR3 in amino acids: CASSRGTDYGYTF.

V and J are TRBV12-3 or TRBV12-4 and TRBJ2-7; without DNA, the TCRdb call of TRBD1 cannot be checked. This CDR3 contains 14 residues. The CDR3 protein is CASSPRRGGYEQYF.

The chain combines TRBV4-2 with TRBJ2-1. CDR1 and CDR2 from the germline V gene are LGHNA and YNFKEQ. The CDR3 loop spans 16 amino acids. The CDR3 region is CASSQGVGGSYNEQFF.

V usage is TRBV5-1 and J usage is TRBJ1-2; TCRdb reports TRBD1, a call that lacks DNA to check it against. Germline assignment: CDR1 SGHRS and CDR2 YFSETQ. The CDR3 totals 18 residues. CDR3 loop: CASSLGPTMGEGRYGYTF.

This chain links TRBV2 with TRBJ1-4; there is no DNA to check the TCRdb D call of TRBD1. CDR3 length equals 19 residues. Germline assignment: CDR1 SNHLY and CDR2 FYNNEI. The CDR3 here is CASTSLRRRGAPTNEKLFF.

The V gene is TRBV30, the J gene TRBJ1-6. CDR1 is GTSNPN, CDR2 SVGIG, per germline (reference sequence). The CDR3 consists of 12 residues. CDR3 amino acids: CAWSVDLAPLHF.

The CDR3 here is CSARDGGGIIPTEQFF. V usage is TRBV20-1 and J usage is TRBJ2-1; with no DNA, the TCRdb D assignment of TRBD1 cannot be verified. CDR3 length equals 16 residues. The germline CDR1 and CDR2 sequences are DFQATT and SNEGSKA (reference sequence).

CDR3 loop: CSARDGSRYQETQYF. V gene TRBV20-1 combines with J gene TRBJ2-5. CDR1 and CDR2 from the germline V gene are DFQATT and SNEGSKA (reference sequence). CDR3 length: 15 amino acids.

The chain recombines TRBV11-2 with TRBJ2-1; the D call from TCRdb, TRBD2, cannot be confirmed without DNA. Germline V gene data show CDR1 as SGHAT and CDR2 as FQNNGV. This CDR3 comprises 19 residues. CDR3 residues: CASSKRWAISGGAVNEQFF.

This rearrangement joins TRBV20-1 to TRBJ1-4. CDR1 is DFQATT, CDR2 SNEGSKA, per germline (reference sequence). The CDR3 consists of 13 residues. The CDR3 spells CSASRPINEKLFF.

The chain joins TRBV7-2 to TRBJ1-2. In germline, CDR1 is SGHTA, CDR2 FQGNSA. This CDR3 is built from 11 residues. The CDR3 spells CASSWVAIQTF.

The genes are TRBV28 and TRBJ1-2; with no DNA, the TCRdb D assignment of TRBD1 cannot be verified. CDR3 size: 15 residues. CDR1 is MDHEN and CDR2 is SYDVKM in the germline V gene. The CDR3 is CASSYRTGGNYGYTF.

The chain is built from TRBV5-6 and TRBJ2-2. This CDR3 is 15 amino acids long. Germline CDR1 and CDR2: SGHDT and YYEEEE. The CDR3: CASSWDRRNTGELFF.

The chain is built from TRBV20-1 and TRBJ1-6; the TRBD1 assignment by TCRdb is unverifiable without DNA. The CDR3 consists of 14 residues. Per the germline V gene, CDR1 is DFQATT and CDR2 is SNEGSKA (reference sequence). The CDR3 loop reads CSAGYRGGNSPLHF.

V is TRBV9 and J is TRBJ2-3; the D call of TRBD1 rests on TCRdb alone, since no DNA is present to check it. Germline V lookup: CDR1 SGDLS, CDR2 YYNGEE. CDR3 length: 13 residues. The CDR3 sequence is CASSAGQIDTQYF.

The V gene is TRBV9, the J gene TRBJ2-7; the TCRdb call, TRBD2, lacks DNA for checking. Germline-derived CDR1 and CDR2 are SGDLS and YYNGEE. The length of the CDR3 is 17 residues. The CDR3 here is CASSASKTSGRYYEQYF.

This rearrangement joins TRBV28 to TRBJ1-2; no DNA is available, so the TRBD1 call from TCRdb remains unchecked. CDR3 size: 12 residues. Germline CDR1 is MDHEN and CDR2 is SYDVKM. CDR3 amino acids: CASRTGFYGYTF.